The text below deals with one TCR beta chain. V gave up 0 bases and J gave up 1 base, with 12 bases separating them. The length of the CDR3 is 16 residues. Germline values: CDR1 LGHNA, CDR2 YSLEER. In the authors' methods: Nucleated cell number was recorded as an estimate derived from reference gene primer amplification. Clones were sequenced by immunoSEQ multiplex PCR, and TCRdb holds only the in-frame ones, with some missing. That table is the source of V, J and clone size, and D and trimming were worked out from the DNA. The sample shows under 200,000 clones, roughly nine tenths of them seen only once. These data come from a study of blood T cell repertoires in COVID-19. The overall study: Collection of acute and convalescent COVID-19 samples took place in the United States, Italy and Spain. The cDNA or gDNA used as material had been derived from T cells, B-cell-depleted T cells, or PBMCs.

The clonotype comes from a woman in her 70s with acute or convalescent COVID-19. Sample: peripheral blood. The V and J genes are TRBV4-3 and TRBJ1-1; D not resolved. The CDR3 region is CASSQDFGGPNTEAFF. The DNA for the CDR3 is TGCGCCAGCAGCCAAGACTTTGGAGGACCGAACACTGAAGCTTTCTTT.